These 24 T cell receptor beta chains were sequenced from one sample in a study of shared clonotypes between healthy human individuals. Using immunoSEQ multiplex PCR, the repertoire was profiled, and TCRdb retains in-frame clones only, with some absent. This table holds over 1.4 million clones, roughly 96% found once. Sequencing was carried out using naive CD4+ T cells sorted from blood. Regarding subset: CD45RA+ positively selected. The receptor set was obtained from a man aged 25-45 years in good health.

This clone was observed a handful of times. The chain combines TRBV27 with TRBJ1-1; TRBD1 is a possible D gene (5 bases). Germline V gives CDR1 MNHEY, CDR2 SMNVEV (reference sequence). The CDR3 extends over 10 amino acids. V lost 8 bases, J lost 7 bases, and 8 bases lay in between. CDR3 nucleotides: TGTGCCAGCGGGGACCGTGAAGCTTTCTTT. Translated, it gives CASGDREAFF.

The V gene is TRBV7-8, the J gene TRBJ2-7; D gene ambiguous. This CDR3 has 14 amino acids. Germline CDR1 and CDR2: SGHVS and FQNEAQ. V dropped 5 bases and J dropped 1 base, with 12 bases sitting between them. The CDR3 coding sequence is TGTGCCAGCAGCCCCTATTTAGGTTCCTACGAGCAGTACTTC. Residues: CASSPYLGSYEQYF. Combining the CDR3 with reference TRBV7-8 and TRBJ2-7 gives the whole variable domain GAGVSQSPRYKVAKRGQDVALRCDPISGHVSLFWYQQALGQGPEFLTYFQNEAQLDKSGLPSDRFFAERPEGSVSTLKIQRTQQEDSAVYLCASSPYLGSYEQYFGPGTRLTVT.

This clone appeared once. J is TRBJ2-1 and V is TRBV11-2; tentative D call: TRBD2 (6 bases). The CDR3 length is 12 residues. V was trimmed by 8 bases and J by 9 bases, leaving 14 bases between them. Germline V CDR1 and CDR2: SGHAT, FQNNGV. In nucleotides, the CDR3 is TGTGCCAGCGGGTCCGGAGGGAGTGAGCAGTTCTTC. Encoded protein: CASGSGGSEQFF.

The rearrangement joins TRBV2 to TRBJ2-3; TRBD2 aligns across 9 bases. The germline V gene encodes CDR1 SNHLY and CDR2 FYNNEI. The CDR3 has 14 amino acids. The trim removed 4 bases at V and 6 bases at J, leaving 5 bases unmatched. The CDR3 sequence is CASSGLAGQDTQYF. CDR3 nucleotides: TGTGCCAGCAGTGGTCTAGCGGGACAGGATACGCAGTATTTT.

V usage is TRBV5-5 and J usage is TRBJ1-3, with D hard to call. The germline V gene encodes CDR1 SGHKS and CDR2 YYEKEE (reference sequence). V lost 2 bases to trimming and J lost 3 bases, with 6 bases between them. The CDR3 consists of 13 residues. This CDR3 is CASSLVYGNTIYF. CDR3 coding DNA: TGTGCCAGCAGCTTAGTATATGGAAACACCATATATTTT.

The J gene is TRBJ2-3, the V gene TRBV28; no firm D call. V was shortened by 8 bases and J by 2 bases, with 8 bases between the two germline ends. CDR1 and CDR2 from the germline V gene are MDHEN and SYDVKM. The CDR3 totals 12 residues. CDR3 amino acids: CASQSDTDTQYF. DNA of the CDR3: TGTGCCAGCCAGTCCGACACAGATACGCAGTATTTT. Looking up the rest from reference TRBV28 and TRBJ2-3 gives the full variable domain: DVKVTQSSRYLVKRTGEKVFLECVQDMDHENMFWYRQDPGLGLRLIYFSYDVKMKEKGDIPEGYSVSREKKERFSLILESASTNQTSMYLCASQSDTDTQYFGPGTRLTVL.

The V call is TRBV5-1, the J call TRBJ2-5; D may be TRBD1 (6 bases). The CDR3 covers 16 residues. The germline V and J ends were trimmed by 3 bases and 1 base, with 16 bases remaining between them. Germline V lookup: CDR1 SGHRS, CDR2 YFSETQ. CDR3 coding DNA: TGCGCCAGCAGCTCGGTGGACAGCCGCTTCCAAGAGACCCAGTACTTC. This translates into CASSSVDSRFQETQYF.

The J gene is TRBJ2-7, the V gene TRBV6-5, with 9 bases fitting TRBD1. This CDR3 has 15 amino acids. With V trimmed by 6 bases and J by 5 bases, 11 bases remained unmatched. CDR1 and CDR2 (germline): MNHEY, SVGAGI. DNA for the CDR3: TGTGCCAGCAGCCTCTCCGGGACAGGGAAGAACGAGCAGTACTTC. Its protein is CASSLSGTGKNEQYF.

This chain joins TRBV11-3 and TRBJ1-3, with D hard to call. CDR3 size: 13 residues. Trimming took off 3 bases at V and 4 bases at J, with 7 bases between the two ends. The germline V gene encodes CDR1 SGHNT and CDR2 YENEEA. CDR3 DNA sequence: TGTGCCAGCAGCTTGGGGTCCGGAAACACCATATATTTT. Amino acid sequence: CASSLGSGNTIYF.

The chain has TRBV2 and TRBJ2-7, with D perhaps TRBD2 (6 bases). CDR3 length: 14 amino acids. V was shortened by 7 bases and J by 3 bases, with 16 bases between the two germline ends. The germline V gene has CDR1 SNHLY and CDR2 FYNNEI. In DNA form, the CDR3 reads TGTGCCAGCACTGGGGAGGCAGCAAGCTACGAGCAGTACTTC. Protein sequence: CASTGEAASYEQYF.

J is TRBJ2-3 and V is TRBV11-2; D may be TRBD2 (6 bases). Per the germline V gene, CDR1 is SGHAT and CDR2 is FQNNGV. The V end lost 3 bases, the J end lost 3 bases, and 22 bases lay between the germline ends. This CDR3 is built from 18 residues. The CDR3 reads CASSLGQGAGRRTDTQYF. CDR3 nucleotides: TGTGCCAGCAGCTTGGGGCAAGGGGCAGGGAGGAGGACAGATACGCAGTATTTT.

This chain links TRBV6-1 with TRBJ2-5, with a tentative D call TRBD2 (6 bases). The V end lost 5 bases, the J end lost 5 bases, and 18 bases lay between the germline ends. The CDR3 covers 15 residues. CDR1 is MNHNS, CDR2 SASEGT, per germline. The DNA for the CDR3 is TGTGCCAGCAGTCCGAGGGGAGGAACGGTTGAGACCCAGTACTTC. It yields the protein CASSPRGGTVETQYF.

The sample holds one count of this clone. This chain uses TRBV9 with TRBJ2-5, with 13 positions matching TRBD2. This CDR3 is built from 18 residues. Looked up from germline, CDR1 is SGDLS and CDR2 is YYNGEE. The V segment lost 2 bases and the J segment 4 bases; nucleotides outside the gene matches: 11. In nucleotides, the CDR3 is TGTGCCAGCAGCGTCCAGGCGGGGACTAGCGGGAACGGAGAGACCCAGTACTTC. It specifies CASSVQAGTSGNGETQYF.

The rearrangement uses TRBV5-6 and TRBJ1-1, with TRBD1 identical over 7 bases. The germline CDR1 and CDR2 sequences are SGHDT and YYEEEE. V dropped 1 base and J dropped 1; count of bases not matched to a gene: 10. The CDR3 contains 17 residues. The CDR3 loop is CASSLKPPRGSNTEAFF. The CDR3 nucleotides read TGTGCCAGCAGCTTGAAACCTCCCAGGGGGTCGAACACTGAAGCTTTCTTT.

As to this clone: Other DNA sequences in this specimen translate into the identical CDR3. The V call is TRBV6-5, the J call TRBJ2-5; D perhaps matches TRBD2 (5 bases). This CDR3 is built from 14 residues. Germline V gene lookup returns CDR1 MNHEY and CDR2 SVGAGI. V shed 0 bases and J shed 4 bases, with 9 bases lying between them. CDR3 protein: CASSYSRVGETQYF. The CDR3 DNA sequence: TGTGCCAGCAGTTACTCGAGGGTTGGAGAGACCCAGTACTTC.

The rearrangement links TRBV5-6 to TRBJ2-1; D not resolved. The CDR3 extends over 13 amino acids. CDR1 and CDR2 (germline): SGHDT, YYEEEE. Trimming shortened V by 5 bases and J by 8 bases, and 14 bases separated the two germline ends. The CDR3 bases are TGTGCCAGCAGTAACGTACAGAGGTATGAGCAGTTCTTC. Translation: CASSNVQRYEQFF.

The chain combines TRBV7-8 with TRBJ2-1; 8 nucleotides match TRBD1. The CDR3 spans 18 residues. Germline V gives CDR1 SGHVS, CDR2 FQNEAQ. V shed 1 base and J 6 bases; nucleotides not matched to a gene: 14. CDR3 sequence reads: CASSLVGGTGVFRNEQFF. Written as DNA, the CDR3 is TGTGCCAGCAGCTTAGTCGGCGGGACAGGTGTCTTTCGCAATGAGCAGTTCTTC.

The CDR3 sequence is CASSSGASGERLKYEQYF. CDR3 sequence (DNA): TGTGCCAGCAGCTCCGGGGCTAGCGGAGAGCGATTGAAGTACGAGCAGTACTTC. The chain couples TRBV2 to TRBJ2-7, with TRBD2 matching 7 bases. J lost 4 bases, V lost 6 bases, and 21 bases had no gene match. The CDR3 length is 18 residues. CDR1 is SNHLY, CDR2 FYNNEI, per germline.

This rearrangement joins TRBV28 to TRBJ1-1; D uncertain. Germline CDR1 MDHEN, CDR2 SYDVKM. The V gene lost 4 bases and the J gene lost 0 bases, with 6 bases spanning the gap. This CDR3 is 13 amino acids long. The DNA of the CDR3 is TGTGCCAGCAGTTCCTTAATGAACACTGAAGCTTTCTTT. This translates into CASSSLMNTEAFF.

The chain combines TRBV19 with TRBJ1-3, with unresolved D. CDR1 LNHDA and CDR2 SQIVND come from the germline V gene (reference sequence). The CDR3 is 17 residues long. The germline V and J ends were trimmed by 6 bases and 4 bases, with 22 bases remaining between them. The CDR3 DNA follows: TGTGCCAGTAGCATCGCCGACGGGGTTTTTTTGGGAAACACCATATATTTT. The encoded protein is CASSIADGVFLGNTIYF.

This chain links TRBV5-1 with TRBJ2-7; D is perhaps TRBD1 (6 bases). V was pared by 2 bases and J by 5 bases, with 11 bases between. Looked up from germline, CDR1 is SGHRS and CDR2 is YFSETQ. The CDR3 loop spans 13 amino acids. This chain's CDR3 is CASSFRGKDEQYF. For the CDR3, the DNA is TGCGCCAGCAGCTTTAGGGGGAAGGACGAGCAGTACTTC.

Only one count was recorded for this clone. The chain combines TRBV18 with TRBJ2-1, with D perhaps TRBD2 (6 bases). The germline V gene has CDR1 KGHSH and CDR2 LQKENI. The CDR3 has 17 amino acids. The V end lost 5 bases, the J end lost 1 base, and 18 bases lay between the germline ends. The CDR3 reads CASSSKGGTQSYNEQFF. The CDR3 DNA sequence: TGTGCCAGCTCATCCAAAGGCGGGACCCAGTCCTACAATGAGCAGTTCTTC.

V gene TRBV5-3 combines with J gene TRBJ2-7; 8 bases agree with TRBD1. Being an ORF, TRBV5-3 has a function that is uncertain. V lost 7 bases to trimming and J lost 10 bases; unmatched junction nucleotides: 22. The CDR3 contains 16 residues. CDR3 coding DNA: TGTGCCAGAGGCCGGGACAGGAGATCCCAGGACTCCGGTCAGTACTTC. As protein: CARGRDRRSQDSGQYF.

The chain carries TRBV7-2 and TRBJ2-7, with 8 bases that match TRBD1. This CDR3 contains 14 residues. From germline, CDR1 is SGHTA and CDR2 FQGNSA. The ends lost 5 bases at V and 4 bases at J; junction bases unmatched: 7. The CDR3 sequence: CASSPRTGWYEQYF. The CDR3 DNA is TGTGCCAGCAGCCCCCGGACAGGGTGGTACGAGCAGTACTTC.